These T cell receptor beta chains were read from a single sample in a study of cytomegalovirus exposure and HLA in healthy donors. TCRdb's table, derived via immunoSEQ multiplex PCR, lists solely in-frame clones and lacks some. The sample comprises over 80,000 clones, over 70% of which are singletons, and approximately 3% rests with the top ten. The sequenced sample consisted of PBMCs. The receptors here all came from a man aged 35 to 55 in good health and CMV-seronegative. Each CDR3 is given with its conserved first and last residue. A D gene is named only where the DNA matches it firmly. Not every row has a clone size; where given, it reads once, few, many or a size class.

len: 14; d_gene: .; abundance: .; j_gene: TRBJ2-1; v_gene: TRBV14; CDR3aa: CASSQEHLGHEQFF; CDR3nt: TGTGCCAGCAGCCAAGAACACCTGGGCCATGAGCAGTTCTTC
len: 15; d_gene: TRBD1; abundance: once; j_gene: TRBJ2-5; v_gene: TRBV6-6; CDR3aa: CASRKETGGQPIEYF; CDR3nt: TGTGCCAGCAGGAAAGAGACAGGGGGCCAGCCAATAGAGTACTTC
len: 15; d_gene: .; abundance: .; j_gene: TRBJ2-2; v_gene: TRBV5-4; CDR3aa: CASSFGQRNTGELFF; CDR3nt: TGTGCCAGCAGCTTTGGACAGCGCAACACCGGGGAGCTGTTTTTT
len: 18; d_gene: .; abundance: .; j_gene: TRBJ1-6; v_gene: TRBV5-5; CDR3aa: CASSWGRGASSYNSPLHF; CDR3nt: TGTGCCAGCAGCTGGGGTCGGGGGGCGAGCTCCTATAATTCACCCCTCCACTTT
len: 14; d_gene: TRBD1; abundance: .; j_gene: TRBJ1-3; v_gene: TRBV27; CDR3aa: CASSKQGTGNTIYF; CDR3nt: TGTGCCAGCAGTAAACAGGGGACTGGAAACACCATATATTTT
len: 14; d_gene: .; abundance: .; j_gene: TRBJ1-1; v_gene: TRBV4-2; CDR3aa: CASSQVRGDTEAFF; CDR3nt: TGTGCCAGCAGCCAAGTGCGGGGAGACACTGAAGCTTTCTTT
len: 17; d_gene: TRBD2; abundance: .; j_gene: TRBJ2-2; v_gene: TRBV4-1; CDR3aa: CASSQGGLGGYTGELFF; CDR3nt: TGCGCCAGCAGCCAAGGGGGACTGGGAGGGTACACCGGGGAGCTGTTTTTT
len: 13; d_gene: TRBD1; abundance: .; j_gene: TRBJ2-5; v_gene: TRBV5-1; CDR3aa: CASRLTGEETQYF; CDR3nt: TGCGCCAGCAGATTGACAGGGGAGGAGACCCAGTACTTC
len: 15; d_gene: .; abundance: few; j_gene: TRBJ1-4; v_gene: TRBV28; CDR3aa: CASSLRSGVKEKLFF; CDR3nt: TGTGCCAGCAGTTTAAGGTCGGGGGTAAAGGAAAAACTGTTTTTT
len: 14; d_gene: .; abundance: .; j_gene: TRBJ2-5; v_gene: TRBV5-1; CDR3aa: CASSLTSRRETQYF; CDR3nt: TGCGCCAGCAGCTTGACTAGCCGGCGGGAGACCCAGTACTTC